The 9 T cell receptor beta chains presented below share a single source sample, sequenced in a study of blood T cell repertoires in COVID-19. The protocol was immunoSEQ multiplex PCR, while the TCRdb copy is restricted to in-frame clones and leaves out a portion. The data contain about 240,000 clones, 80% to 90% of them singletons. The sequenced sample was peripheral blood. The source is a man aged 55-75 years with acute or convalescent COVID-19.

This chain links TRBV28 with TRBJ1-1; 7 bases agree with TRBD1. CDR3 length: 14 amino acids. Germline CDR1 MDHEN, CDR2 SYDVKM. V shed 5 bases, J shed 1 base, and the junction held 4 bases outside the gene matches. The CDR3 coding sequence is TGTGCCAGCAGTCCGGGACAGAGGAACACTGAAGCTTTCTTT. Translating it yields CASSPGQRNTEAFF.

The rearrangement uses TRBV19 and TRBJ1-5; 7 bases are shared with TRBD1. Trimming at V came to 1 base and at J to 5 bases, leaving 2 bases not matched to a gene. The V gene's germline CDR1 is LNHDA and CDR2 SQIVND (reference sequence). The CDR3 extends over 14 amino acids. CDR3 region: CASSIGDRYQPQHF. The CDR3 coding sequence is TGTGCCAGTAGTATAGGGGACAGATATCAGCCCCAGCATTTT.

The chain recombines TRBV6-4 with TRBJ2-2; 14 nucleotides align to TRBD2. The CDR3 is 17 amino acids. From germline, CDR1 is MRHNA and CDR2 SNTAGT. Unmatched junction bases numbered 3, after V lost 5 bases and J lost 1 base. The CDR3 sequence: CASSRLAGGGNTGELFF. In nucleotides, the CDR3 is TGTGCCAGCAGTCGACTAGCGGGAGGGGGGAACACCGGGGAGCTGTTTTTT.

This sequence joins TRBV30 and TRBJ1-1; TRBD1 matches 9 bases. V dropped 4 bases and J dropped 10; count of bases not matched to a gene: 13. Per the germline V gene, CDR1 is GTSNPN and CDR2 is SVGIG (reference sequence). The CDR3 covers 14 residues. The chain's CDR3 is CAWMGVDRGQGAFF. DNA of the CDR3: TGTGCCTGGATGGGGGTCGACAGGGGACAGGGAGCTTTCTTT.

The chain links TRBV2 to TRBJ1-4; D unclear. The V gene lost 1 base and the J gene lost 6 bases, with 6 bases spanning the gap. Germline CDR1 reads SNHLY; CDR2 reads FYNNEI. The CDR3 covers 13 residues. CDR3: CASSEDIDEKLFF. The CDR3 coding sequence is TGTGCCAGCAGTGAAGACATTGATGAAAAACTGTTTTTT.

J is TRBJ1-4 and V is TRBV27, with D tentatively TRBD1 (6 bases). V lost 0 bases and J 8 bases, leaving 13 bases between the germline ends. The germline CDR1 and CDR2 sequences are MNHEY and SMNVEV (reference sequence). This CDR3 is 15 amino acids long. The CDR3 sequence is CASSLSGDRREKLFF. The CDR3 bases are TGTGCCAGCAGTTTATCCGGCGACAGGCGGGAAAAACTGTTTTTT.

The chain employs TRBV19 and TRBJ1-5; D perhaps matches TRBD1 (6 bases). The CDR3 is 20 residues long. Germline assignment: CDR1 LNHDA and CDR2 SQIVND (reference sequence). With 0 bases removed from V and 1 base from J, the gap between germline ends came to 22 bases. DNA of the CDR3: TGTGCCAGTAGTATAGAGGGGGACAAGGGGCGGTCTAGGAGCAATCAGCCCCAGCATTTT. Its translation: CASSIEGDKGRSRSNQPQHF.

The chain joins TRBV6-4 to TRBJ2-1; 7 bases line up with TRBD2. The germline CDR1 and CDR2 sequences are MRHNA and SNTAGT. The CDR3 has 16 residues. With V trimmed by 4 bases and J by 4 bases, 10 bases remained unmatched. In nucleotides, the CDR3 is TGTGCCAGCAGTGGGAGCGGGACCGACCGATACAATGAGCAGTTCTTC. The encoded protein is CASSGSGTDRYNEQFF.

J is TRBJ2-1 and V is TRBV7-3; D is ambiguous. Germline V CDR1 and CDR2: SGHTA, FQGTGA. V lost 1 base and J 9 bases, leaving 7 bases between the germline ends. The CDR3 consists of 12 residues. The CDR3 is CASSLNRGEQFF. The DNA for the CDR3 is TGTGCCAGCAGCTTAAACCGCGGTGAGCAGTTCTTC.